This T cell receptor (beta chain) was captured by sequencing in a study of spatial heterogeneity in lung cancer. Study summary: Where available, sequencing covered follow-up PBMC samples, taken at a median of about 2 years after resection. The average appearance count of each unique TCR and UMI combination in raw reads was more than ten. Findings and caveats of the study: At resection, ubiquitous expanded tumor TCRs appeared in blood more than at follow-up.

Time point denoted: blood at routine non-recurrence follow-up after resection. Whole RNA was taken from tumor, nontumor lung or frozen PBMC; it was then sequenced unsorted. Every molecule of TCR cDNA had its own unique molecular identifier. A single record per CDR3 protein comes from TCRdb applying MiXCR to the 5' RACE reads. The table shows approximately 56,000 distinct CDR3 sequences, with about 7.4% occurring only once. Per germline, CDR1 SGHVS and CDR2 FQNEAQ. The junction had 8 bases not matched to a gene; V was cut back by 0 bases and J by 3 bases. The CDR3 spans 18 residues. There are a few counts of this clonotype. Its antigen is not known.

The source was PBMCs, collected at follow-up. This clonotype was obtained from a female donor with early-stage non-small cell lung cancer. The chain has TRBV7-8 and TRBJ2-1; 10 nucleotides match TRBD2. This chain's CDR3 is CASSLASTSSGGYNEQFF. The CDR3 bases are TGTGCCAGCAGCTTAGCCTCGACCTCTAGCGGGGGCTACAATGAGCAGTTCTTC.